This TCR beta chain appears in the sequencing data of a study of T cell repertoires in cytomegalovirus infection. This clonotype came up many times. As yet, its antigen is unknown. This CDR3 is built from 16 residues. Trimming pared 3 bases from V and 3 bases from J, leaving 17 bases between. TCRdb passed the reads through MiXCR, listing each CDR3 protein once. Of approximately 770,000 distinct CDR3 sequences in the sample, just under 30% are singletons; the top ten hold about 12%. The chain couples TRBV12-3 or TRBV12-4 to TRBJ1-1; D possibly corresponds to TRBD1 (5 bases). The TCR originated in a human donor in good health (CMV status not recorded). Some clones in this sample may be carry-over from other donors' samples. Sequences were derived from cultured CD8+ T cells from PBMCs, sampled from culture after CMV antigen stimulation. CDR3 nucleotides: TGTGCCAGCAGTTTTTACGGGGCGATCGGTTACACTGAAGCTTTCTTT. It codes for CASSFYGAIGYTEAFF.